Below, 25 T cell receptor beta chains from the same sample are listed, as sequenced in a study of shared clonotypes between healthy human individuals. Assay used: immunoSEQ multiplex PCR; TCRdb lists only in-frame clones, some missing. This sample has 550,000 to 850,000 clones; 74% occur once, and the top ten carry about 1.7%. Material for sequencing was memory CD4+ T cells sorted from blood. Stated subset: CD45RA-negative fraction. These receptors were obtained from a woman under 40 in good health.

This clone appeared a few times. CDR3 sequence reads: CASSYGEGEAFF. The DNA for the CDR3 is TGTGCCAGCAGTTACGGGGAAGGCGAAGCTTTCTTT. V and J are TRBV6-6 and TRBJ1-1; D is ambiguous. The germline CDR1 and CDR2 sequences are MNHNY and SVGAGI (reference sequence). The CDR3 sequence is 12 residues long. The V and J ends lost 2 bases and 8 bases respectively, with 9 bases between them.

As concerns this clone: Other DNA sequences within the sample encode an identical CDR3. The V and J genes are TRBV28 and TRBJ2-6; D is perhaps TRBD1 (6 bases). The ends were cut back, 6 bases at V and 1 base at J, with 10 bases in the middle. The length of the CDR3 is 15 residues. Germline CDR1 reads MDHEN; CDR2 reads SYDVKM. The CDR3 is CASSLQGSGANVLTF. For the CDR3, the DNA is TGTGCCAGCAGCCTACAGGGATCTGGGGCCAACGTCCTGACTTTC. Based on the CDR3 plus reference TRBV28 and TRBJ2-6, the full variable domain is DVKVTQSSRYLVKRTGEKVFLECVQDMDHENMFWYRQDPGLGLRLIYFSYDVKMKEKGDIPEGYSVSREKKERFSLILESASTNQTSMYLCASSLQGSGANVLTFGAGSRLTVL.

In its sample, this clone was seen once. The rearrangement uses TRBV10-3 and TRBJ1-2; D remains unclear. Trimming removed 2 bases from V and 7 bases from J, with 11 bases in between. This CDR3 is 13 amino acids long. From germline, CDR1 is ENHRY and CDR2 SYGVKD. CDR3 nucleotides: TGTGCCATCAGTGAGAGAGTAAGTGGTGGCTACACCTTC. Translated: CAISERVSGGYTF.

This clone was counted a few times. The chain carries TRBV19 and TRBJ1-5, with 10 nucleotides matching TRBD1. The CDR3 loop spans 17 amino acids. Losses at the gene ends were 4 bases for V and 4 bases for J; bases not matched to a gene: 10. Germline V CDR1 and CDR2: LNHDA, SQIVND (reference sequence). CDR3 region: CASSRSRQGAGNQPQHF. The CDR3 region has the DNA TGTGCCAGTAGTAGATCTAGACAGGGGGCTGGGAATCAGCCCCAGCATTTT.

On this clone: This may come from a read error, since a much larger clone is one base off. The same CDR3 also results from other DNA sequences found in this sample. V usage is TRBV10-1 and J usage is TRBJ1-1; a weak D match, TRBD1 (6 bases). This CDR3 is built from 13 residues. Deletions cut 2 bases from V and 5 bases from J, with 9 bases between. The germline CDR1 and CDR2 sequences are WNHNN and SYGVQD (reference sequence). CDR3 sequence: CASSENRDTEAFF. CDR3 DNA sequence: TGCGCCAGCAGTGAGAACAGGGATACTGAAGCTTTCTTT.

The rearrangement links TRBV18 to TRBJ2-7; D possibly corresponds to TRBD2 (6 bases). The CDR3 runs 14 residues. Trimming shortened V by 2 bases and J by 0 bases, and 8 bases separated the two germline ends. Per germline, CDR1 KGHSH and CDR2 LQKENI. The chain's CDR3 is CASSPGGSSYEQYF. CDR3 in DNA: TGTGCCAGCTCACCAGGAGGGTCCTCCTACGAGCAGTACTTC.

The chain carries TRBV7-6 and TRBJ2-5; weak D call: TRBD1 (6 bases). Trimming stripped 5 bases from V and 5 bases from J, with 18 bases between. Germline CDR1 SGHVS, CDR2 FNYEAQ. The CDR3 spans 15 residues. CDR3 sequence (DNA): TGTGCCAGCAGCACCCCTTACAGGGTTGGGGAGACCCAGTACTTC. Translated: CASSTPYRVGETQYF.

This sequence joins TRBV10-3 and TRBJ2-7; 10 bases map to TRBD1. The CDR3 extends over 16 amino acids. Germline loops: CDR1 ENHRY, CDR2 SYGVKD. The V gene end was trimmed by 4 bases and the J gene end by 2 bases; junction bases not matched to a gene: 8. The CDR3 region is CAISALGTGATYEQYF. Written as DNA, the CDR3 is TGTGCCATCAGTGCCCTCGGGACAGGGGCAACCTACGAGCAGTACTTC.

The rearrangement uses TRBV28 and TRBJ2-1; D is undetermined. V was pared by 7 bases and J by 0 bases, with 7 bases between. Germline loops: CDR1 MDHEN, CDR2 SYDVKM. This CDR3 spans 13 amino acids. Here the CDR3 reads CASKASSYNEQFF. The CDR3 nucleotides read TGTGCCAGCAAAGCCAGCTCCTACAATGAGCAGTTCTTC.

The rearrangement joins TRBV4-2 to TRBJ2-5; a weak D match, TRBD2 (6 bases). The end of the DNA fits TRBJ2-7 better, so the J call may be wrong. Germline values: CDR1 LGHNA, CDR2 YNFKEQ. The CDR3 runs to 14 residues. Here the CDR3 reads CASSQDAGSYEQYF. DNA of the CDR3: TGTGCCAGCAGCCAAGATGCGGGGTCCTACGAGCAGTACTTC.

In its sample, this clone was seen a few times. Other DNA sequences from this sample encode an identical CDR3 as well. The chain links TRBV29-1 to TRBJ1-1, with TRBD1 identical over 10 bases. The V segment lost 6 bases and the J segment 3 bases; nucleotides outside the gene matches: 1. Germline CDR1 reads SQVTM; CDR2 reads ANQGSEA. The CDR3 consists of 12 residues. CDR3: CSVGQGDTEAFF. CDR3 DNA sequence: TGCAGCGTCGGACAGGGGGACACTGAAGCTTTCTTT.

This clone was found a few times. The chain has TRBV5-8 and TRBJ1-5; D is unresolved. The V and J ends lost 0 bases and 1 base respectively, with 8 bases between them. Germline CDR1 is SGHTS and CDR2 is YDEGEE. The CDR3 runs to 15 residues. The CDR3 spells CASSLGGHSNQPQHF. CDR3 sequence (DNA): TGTGCCAGCAGCTTGGGAGGGCACAGCAATCAGCCCCAGCATTTT.

The V call is TRBV19, the J call TRBJ1-1; TRBD1 agrees at 7 bases. The germline V gene encodes CDR1 LNHDA and CDR2 SQIVND (reference sequence). The CDR3 covers 14 residues. V trimming: 4 bases; J trimming: 7 bases; junction bases outside the gene matches: 9. The CDR3 region is CASSKINRQGEAFF. Written as DNA, the CDR3 is TGTGCCAGTAGTAAAATAAACCGACAGGGTGAAGCTTTCTTT. Full variable domain (missing parts from reference TRBV19 and TRBJ1-1): DGGITQSPKYLFRKEGQNVTLSCEQNLNHDAMYWYRQDPGQGLRLIYYSQIVNDFQKGDIAEGYSVSREKKESFPLTVTSAQKNPTAFYLCASSKINRQGEAFFGQGTRLTVV.

This clone has just a few counts. V gene TRBV4-2 combines with J gene TRBJ2-7; 7 bases are a match to TRBD1. The V gene's germline CDR1 is LGHNA and CDR2 YNFKEQ. This CDR3 contains 16 residues. The ends lost 1 base at V and 5 bases at J; junction bases unmatched: 11. The CDR3 is CASSQAPGETGNEQYF. DNA for the CDR3: TGTGCCAGCAGCCAAGCTCCCGGAGAGACAGGGAACGAGCAGTACTTC.

The chain employs TRBV29-1 and TRBJ2-7, with 9 bases aligning to TRBD1. In germline, CDR1 is SQVTM, CDR2 ANQGSEA. The CDR3 runs 16 residues. The V segment lost 4 bases and the J segment 3 bases; nucleotides outside the gene matches: 13. This CDR3 is CSVVGATGTGIYEQYF. The CDR3 coding sequence is TGCAGCGTTGTTGGGGCCACCGGGACAGGGATCTACGAGCAGTACTTC.

In this sample, this clone turned up many times. The chain uses TRBV6-5 and TRBJ2-3; tentatively, D is TRBD2 (6 bases). Germline CDR1 reads MNHEY; CDR2 reads SVGAGI. The CDR3 consists of 15 residues. Trimming removed 5 bases from V and 4 bases from J, with 16 bases in between. CDR3 bases: TGTGCCAGCAGTACCCTGGGGGGAGAATCAGATACGCAGTATTTT. Its translation is CASSTLGGESDTQYF.

This clone came up many times. This chain joins TRBV19 and TRBJ1-2; D gene uncertain. CDR1 LNHDA and CDR2 SQIVND come from the germline V gene (reference sequence). This CDR3 spans 14 amino acids. V dropped 7 bases and J dropped 8 bases, with 20 bases sitting between them. CDR3 loop: CASTDGWETKGYTF. As DNA, the CDR3 is TGTGCCAGTACTGATGGGTGGGAGACAAAGGGCTACACCTTC. The full variable domain, in which reference TRBV19 and TRBJ1-2 provide the parts outside the CDR3, is DGGITQSPKYLFRKEGQNVTLSCEQNLNHDAMYWYRQDPGQGLRLIYYSQIVNDFQKGDIAEGYSVSREKKESFPLTVTSAQKNPTAFYLCASTDGWETKGYTFGSGTRLTVV.

On this clone itself: Different DNA sequences within this sample yield the same CDR3. The rearrangement uses TRBV2 and TRBJ2-2; 10 nucleotides align to TRBD2. J gave up 7 bases and V 6 bases, and 8 bases lay outside the gene matches. Germline-derived CDR1 and CDR2 are SNHLY and FYNNEI. The CDR3 loop spans 15 amino acids. In nucleotides, the CDR3 is TGTGCCAGCAGGGGGCTAGCGGGAGTCGTCGGGGAGCTGTTTTTT. It yields the protein CASRGLAGVVGELFF. The entire variable domain, with the rest obtained from reference TRBV2 and TRBJ2-2, is as follows: EPEVTQTPSHQVTQMGQEVILRCVPISNHLYFYWYRQILGQKVEFLVSFYNNEISEKSEIFDDQFSVERPDGSNFTLKIRSTKLEDSAMYFCASRGLAGVVGELFFGEGSRLTVL.

This clone was recorded a few times. The chain has TRBV5-1 and TRBJ2-1; 12 bases fit TRBD2. V lost 0 bases to trimming and J lost 7 bases; unmatched junction nucleotides: 11. The CDR3 length is 18 residues. Germline CDR1 is SGHRS and CDR2 is YFSETQ. The CDR3 sequence: CASSLAGGGTSGRNEQFF. CDR3 DNA: TGCGCCAGCAGCTTGGCAGGGGGAGGGACTAGCGGGCGAAATGAGCAGTTCTTC.

This clone was detected only a few times. V usage is TRBV27 and J usage is TRBJ2-7, with TRBD2 identical over 8 bases. V lost 5 bases, J lost 7 bases, and 13 bases stayed unmatched. Germline values: CDR1 MNHEY, CDR2 SMNVEV (reference sequence). This CDR3 is built from 15 residues. The CDR3 loop is CASSPELAASGEQYF. The CDR3 coding sequence is TGTGCCAGCAGTCCCGAACTAGCGGCCTCCGGGGAGCAGTACTTC.

V is TRBV4-1 and J is TRBJ1-4; D remains unclear. The CDR3 is 14 amino acids. The germline V gene encodes CDR1 MGHRA and CDR2 YSYEKL. Trimming cost V 4 bases and J 8 bases, with 14 bases left between them. CDR3 amino acids: CASSPAQMGEKLFF. CDR3 DNA sequence: TGCGCCAGCAGCCCCGCCCAGATGGGGGAAAAACTGTTTTTT.

Comments on this clone: The same CDR3 can be traced to other DNA sequences in this sample. For the CDR3, the DNA is TGTGCCAGCAGTGAAGGGACAGGCCTCTACGAGCAGTACTTC. Translation: CASSEGTGLYEQYF. J is TRBJ2-7 and V is TRBV2; 7 nucleotides line up with TRBD1. CDR3 length: 14 residues. CDR1 and CDR2 from the germline V gene are SNHLY and FYNNEI. After removal of 1 base from V and 3 bases from J, the junction contained 3 bases not matched to a gene.

A single count supports this clone. Written as DNA, the CDR3 is TGTGCCAGCACCGGTTCAACTGAAGCTTTCTTT. Encoded protein: CASTGSTEAFF. The chain recombines TRBV2 with TRBJ1-1; no definite D call. Trimming removed 7 bases from V and 5 bases from J, with 8 bases in between. CDR3 size: 11 residues. The V gene's germline CDR1 is SNHLY and CDR2 FYNNEI.

This clone was picked up a small number of times. V is TRBV5-4 and J is TRBJ1-2; D not certain. This CDR3 spans 14 amino acids. The V end lost 0 bases, the J end lost 2 bases, and 8 bases lay between the germline ends. Germline lookup yields CDR1 SGHNT and CDR2 YYREEE (reference sequence). This CDR3 reads CASSLDPVNYGYTF. The CDR3 coding sequence is TGTGCCAGCAGCTTGGATCCGGTCAACTATGGCTACACCTTC.

The chain carries TRBV28 and TRBJ1-3, with unresolved D. Germline CDR1 reads MDHEN; CDR2 reads SYDVKM. The CDR3 runs to 14 residues. The germline V and J ends were trimmed by 5 bases and 4 bases, with 12 bases remaining between them. The chain's CDR3 is CASSTEQQGNTIYF. CDR3 bases: TGTGCCAGCAGTACCGAGCAGCAGGGAAACACCATATATTTT.